This T cell receptor beta chain stems from a study of long-term antiretroviral therapy in people with HIV. Whole-study results and caveats: Controls had broader CDR3 length ranges than HIV repertoires did. Dominant in the repertoire at all time points were clones expanded before ART.

Researchers report immunoSEQ v3.0 was run at survey level. TCRdb keeps only in-frame clones here, not all; method: immunoSEQ multiplex PCR. The sample has some 28,000 clones, 86% seen once; the top ten hold less than 6%. Regarding this clone: Its antigen remains unknown.

None of the participants with HIV were treated outside the United States. The CDR3 consists of 12 residues. Trimming removed 4 bases at V and 12 bases at J, with 10 bases between. Germline assignment: CDR1 MNHEY and CDR2 SMNVEV (reference sequence). The gene calls are TRBV27 and TRBJ1-6; D call uncertain. The sample in question was unsorted PBMCs, obtained 0.8 years after starting antiretroviral therapy. The clonotype was recovered from a woman in her thirties with HIV. The CDR3 coding sequence is TGTGCCAGCAGTTCTCGGTGGGAACCCCTCCACTTT. Protein sequence: CASSSRWEPLHF.